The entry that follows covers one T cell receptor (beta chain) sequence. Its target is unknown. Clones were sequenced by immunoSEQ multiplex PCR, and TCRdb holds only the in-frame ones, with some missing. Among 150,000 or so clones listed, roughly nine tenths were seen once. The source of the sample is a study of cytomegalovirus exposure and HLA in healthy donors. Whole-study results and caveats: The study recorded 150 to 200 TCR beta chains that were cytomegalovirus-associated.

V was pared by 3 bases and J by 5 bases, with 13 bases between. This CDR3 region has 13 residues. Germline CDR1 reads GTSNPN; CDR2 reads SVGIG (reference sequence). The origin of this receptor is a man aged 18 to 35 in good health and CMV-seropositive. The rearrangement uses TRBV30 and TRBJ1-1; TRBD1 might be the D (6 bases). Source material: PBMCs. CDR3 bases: TGTGCCTGGAGGGCCCTAGGGGGAACTGAAGCTTTCTTT. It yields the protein CAWRALGGTEAFF.